This entry lists 23 T cell receptor beta chains sequenced from one sample in a study of cytomegalovirus exposure and HLA in healthy donors. PCR primers comprised 60 Vbeta and 13 Jbeta primers. Generated by immunoSEQ multiplex PCR, the TCRdb table keeps only in-frame clones and is missing some. The repertoire has 150,000 to 200,000 clones, approximately 88% of them found once; the top ten carry about 0.26%. The sample consisted of PBMCs. The origin of the receptors is a boy younger than 18 in good health and CMV-seronegative.

The chain employs TRBV28 and TRBJ1-2; TRBD1 might be the D (5 bases). This CDR3 is 14 amino acids long. CDR1 MDHEN and CDR2 SYDVKM come from the germline V gene. Trimming pared 2 bases from V and 4 bases from J, leaving 11 bases between. The CDR3 nucleotides read TGTGCCAGCAGTTTACTTGACAGAACCTATGGCTACACCTTC. This gives the protein CASSLLDRTYGYTF.

This rearrangement joins TRBV7-9 to TRBJ1-1, with D perhaps TRBD1 (6 bases). This CDR3 has 13 amino acids. Germline CDR1 is SEHNR and CDR2 is FQNEAQ (reference sequence). Trimming pared 4 bases from V and 11 bases from J, leaving 17 bases between. CDR3 amino acids: CASSSLTGNSAFF. CDR3 coding DNA: TGTGCCAGCAGCTCACTAACAGGGAATAGTGCTTTCTTT.

This clone was recorded once. The V call is TRBV5-1, the J call TRBJ2-7; 7 bases agree with TRBD1. CDR1 is SGHRS and CDR2 is YFSETQ in the germline V gene. The CDR3 contains 13 residues. Unmatched junction bases numbered 5, after V lost 4 bases and J lost 4 bases. The CDR3 nucleotides read TGCGCCAGCAGCCGTGGACAGGCGTACGAGCAGTACTTC. It yields the protein CASSRGQAYEQYF.

The chain joins TRBV19 to TRBJ2-7, with TRBD2 identical over 7 bases. This CDR3 contains 18 residues. V was pared by 3 bases and J by 5 bases, with 19 bases of the junction left unmatched. Germline V gives CDR1 LNHDA, CDR2 SQIVND (reference sequence). Written as DNA, the CDR3 is TGTGCCAGTAGTATGAAGCCCCTCGGCGGGAGTGTATCCGACGAGCAGTACTTC. Protein product: CASSMKPLGGSVSDEQYF.

V is TRBV7-8 and J is TRBJ2-1, with 11 bases lining up with TRBD2. Trimming removed 2 bases from V and 5 bases from J; junction bases left unmatched: 2. The CDR3 is 15 amino acids. Germline V lookup: CDR1 SGHVS, CDR2 FQNEAQ. The CDR3 region has the DNA TGTGCCAGCAGCTTACCTAGCGGGGGGCACAATGAGCAGTTCTTC. This sequence encodes CASSLPSGGHNEQFF.

The rearrangement links TRBV2 to TRBJ1-1; tentatively, D is TRBD1 (6 bases). The CDR3 is 13 amino acids. Germline V gene sequence: CDR1 SNHLY, CDR2 FYNNEI. The ends were cut back, 6 bases at V and 4 bases at J, with 12 bases in the middle. CDR3 nucleotide sequence: TGTGCCAGCAGCCCAGGGGAAGGCACTGAAGCTTTCTTT. Amino acid sequence: CASSPGEGTEAFF.

J is TRBJ1-5 and V is TRBV6-1, with a possible D match to TRBD1 (5 bases). The CDR3 has 15 residues. Deletions cut 4 bases from V and 0 bases from J, with 10 bases between. Germline V gives CDR1 MNHNS, CDR2 SASEGT. The CDR3: CASSVGRVSNQPQHF. The CDR3, as DNA: TGTGCCAGCAGTGTGGGCAGGGTTAGCAATCAGCCCCAGCATTTT.

This sequence joins TRBV14 and TRBJ1-4, with 8 bases that match TRBD1. The CDR3 has 16 amino acids. The ends lost 2 bases at V and 7 bases at J; junction bases unmatched: 9. The germline V gene has CDR1 SGHDN and CDR2 FVKESK. CDR3 nucleotides: TGTGCCAGCAGCCAACTTCGACAGGGGCTTCTTGAAAAACTGTTTTTT. Translated, it gives CASSQLRQGLLEKLFF.

V usage is TRBV11-1 and J usage is TRBJ1-1, with D uncertain. The CDR3 is 13 residues long. Germline V gene sequence: CDR1 SGHAT, CDR2 FQDESV (reference sequence). The V and J ends lost 6 bases and 1 base respectively, with 9 bases between them. CDR3 loop: CASSRLKNTEAFF. The CDR3 nucleotides are TGTGCCAGCAGTAGACTGAAGAACACTGAAGCTTTCTTT.

The chain is built from TRBV6-6 and TRBJ1-5; 9 nucleotides agree with TRBD1. The germline gives CDR1 MNHNY, CDR2 SVGAGI (reference sequence). Unmatched junction bases numbered 1, after V lost 2 bases and J lost 5 bases. This CDR3 is built from 14 residues. The chain's CDR3 is CASSYRDRDQPQHF. The CDR3 DNA reads as TGTGCCAGCAGTTACAGGGACAGGGATCAGCCCCAGCATTTT.

The chain links TRBV6-6 to TRBJ1-5; TRBD1 aligns across 7 bases. This CDR3 region has 16 residues. The junction had 9 bases not matched to a gene; V was cut back by 2 bases and J by 5 bases. Germline loops: CDR1 MNHNY, CDR2 SVGAGI (reference sequence). For the CDR3, the DNA is TGTGCCAGCAGTTACCCTAAACAGGGGAGACATCAGCCCCAGCATTTT. It translates to CASSYPKQGRHQPQHF.

J is TRBJ2-2 and V is TRBV19; perhaps TRBD2 as D (6 bases). This CDR3 contains 14 residues. Germline V gene sequence: CDR1 LNHDA, CDR2 SQIVND (reference sequence). The V and J ends lost 4 bases and 7 bases respectively, with 13 bases between them. The CDR3: CASSTTGRGGELFF. CDR3 sequence (DNA): TGTGCCAGTAGTACGACCGGGCGGGGCGGGGAGCTGTTTTTT.

The chain's CDR3 is CASSPRQGDEQYF. CDR3 coding DNA: TGTGCCAGCAGCCCACGACAGGGTGACGAGCAGTACTTC. This chain uses TRBV7-9 with TRBJ2-7; 7 bases align to TRBD1. The germline gives CDR1 SEHNR, CDR2 FQNEAQ (reference sequence). This CDR3 spans 13 amino acids. V shed 5 bases, J shed 5 bases, and the junction held 6 bases outside the gene matches.

V gene TRBV2 combines with J gene TRBJ1-3; D gene uncertain. Looked up from germline, CDR1 is SNHLY and CDR2 is FYNNEI. This CDR3 region has 13 residues. V was pared by 3 bases and J by 2 bases, with 5 bases between. The CDR3 nucleotides are TGTGCCAGCAGTGACGGAGCTGGAAACACCATATATTTT. It yields the protein CASSDGAGNTIYF.

V is TRBV9 and J is TRBJ1-1, with D possibly matching TRBD1 (6 bases). Between the trimmed V and J ends, which lost 2 bases and 4 bases, there was a span of 15 bases. The CDR3 extends over 15 amino acids. From germline, CDR1 is SGDLS and CDR2 YYNGEE. The DNA of the CDR3 is TGTGCCAGCAGCGTGGGGGCGGACCTGGGCACTGAAGCTTTCTTT. Amino acids: CASSVGADLGTEAFF.

This clone was counted once. The chain carries TRBV7-2 and TRBJ1-4; TRBD1 matches 10 bases. CDR3 length equals 14 residues. Germline V gene lookup returns CDR1 SGHTA and CDR2 FQGNSA. The V segment lost 5 bases and the J segment 8 bases; nucleotides outside the gene matches: 5. This CDR3 reads CASSPGQGREKLFF. The CDR3 DNA sequence: TGTGCCAGCAGCCCGGGACAGGGGAGGGAAAAACTGTTTTTT.

The rearrangement joins TRBV7-9 to TRBJ1-2; tentative D call: TRBD1 (5 bases). The V gene lost 5 bases and the J gene lost 3 bases, with 19 bases spanning the gap. The CDR3 consists of 16 residues. Germline values: CDR1 SEHNR, CDR2 FQNEAQ (reference sequence). The CDR3, as DNA: TGTGCCAGCAGCCAACTCGAAGGGGTGGGCCACTATGGCTACACCTTC. Protein sequence: CASSQLEGVGHYGYTF.

The V and J genes are TRBV7-3 and TRBJ2-1, with D possibly matching TRBD1 (5 bases). The V gene's germline CDR1 is SGHTA and CDR2 FQGTGA. Trimming took 2 bases from V and 6 from J, leaving 8 bases between them. The length of the CDR3 is 13 residues. The CDR3 loop reads CASSLPGSNEQFF. DNA for the CDR3: TGTGCCAGCAGCTTACCAGGGTCCAATGAGCAGTTCTTC.

Only a few counts were recorded for this clone. V and J are TRBV15 and TRBJ1-1; D is uncertain. V was shortened by 0 bases and J by 7 bases, with 6 bases between the two germline ends. CDR3 length: 12 residues. Germline CDR1 and CDR2: LNHNV and YYDKDF (reference sequence). CDR3 loop: CATSRDWSEAFF. The CDR3 DNA reads TGTGCCACCAGCAGAGATTGGAGTGAAGCTTTCTTT.

The V call is TRBV5-6, the J call TRBJ1-3; tentative D call: TRBD1 (5 bases). The CDR3 is 17 residues long. Germline lookup yields CDR1 SGHDT and CDR2 YYEEEE. Trimming removed 2 bases at V and 3 bases at J, with 18 bases between. In DNA, the CDR3 is TGTGCCAGCAGCTTCTCTCCAGGGCGGATAGGTGGAAACACCATATATTTT. Its translation is CASSFSPGRIGGNTIYF.

This clone turned up a few times. The chain recombines TRBV15 with TRBJ2-1; TRBD2 matches 10 bases. The CDR3 spans 15 residues. The V gene's germline CDR1 is LNHNV and CDR2 YYDKDF (reference sequence). Trimming took 3 bases from V and 5 from J; bases not matched to a gene: 4. CDR3 protein: CATSRASGGHNEQFF. The DNA of the CDR3 is TGTGCCACCAGCAGGGCTAGCGGGGGCCACAATGAGCAGTTCTTC.

This clone came up a few times. This sequence joins TRBV9 and TRBJ1-1, with D uncertain. The CDR3 consists of 14 residues. Trimming left V 4 bases short and J 2 bases short, with 12 bases between. The germline V gene has CDR1 SGDLS and CDR2 YYNGEE. The CDR3 DNA sequence: TGTGCCAGCAGCCCTAGCGGGTATAACACTGAAGCTTTCTTT. Amino acids: CASSPSGYNTEAFF.

The rearrangement joins TRBV29-1 to TRBJ2-1; possibly TRBD1 for D (5 bases). The CDR3 is 16 residues long. CDR1 and CDR2 from the germline V gene are SQVTM and ANQGSEA. Trimming stripped 0 bases from V and 2 bases from J, with 14 bases between. DNA for the CDR3: TGCAGCGTTGAAGATCCGGGCAGGGCAGCCTACAATGAGCAGTTCTTC. The encoded protein is CSVEDPGRAAYNEQFF.